This T cell receptor beta chain was found in a study of human CD8 memory T cell subsets. About this clonotype: Its target is unknown.

Investigators built TCR beta libraries using UMI-labeled 5' RACE. TCRdb derives one entry per CDR3 protein from the 5' RACE reads, leaving out DNA. The sample holds approximately 11,000 distinct CDR3 sequences. Study results and limitations: The study sequenced T cell receptor beta chains and no other chains.

Total RNA was taken from about 160,000 sorted CD8+ T cells, in duplicate, per subset. This receptor was obtained from a human donor in good health. The material sequenced was CD8+ stem-like memory T cells (TSCM and TCM) sorted from PBMCs. The subset: stem-like memory CD8 T cells (TSTEM), CCR7+ PD-1- TIGIT-.

Here the CDR3 reads CASSPPGGLTDTQYF. This rearrangement joins TRBV14 to TRBJ2-3; TCRdb names TRBD1, which stays unverified in the absence of DNA. The CDR3 has 15 amino acids. Germline V gene lookup returns CDR1 SGHDN and CDR2 FVKESK.